This entry lists 28 T cell receptor beta chains sequenced from one sample in a study of lymphopenia after photon versus proton radiotherapy. Only in-frame clones appear in the TCRdb table, and some are missing; sequencing was by immunoSEQ multiplex PCR. This table has tens of thousands of clones, about 85% appearing once. This material consisted of peripheral blood, taken from a patient treated with photon-based radiotherapy. Receptors were obtained from a man between 45 and 60 years old with gastric cancer.

This chain links TRBV2 with TRBJ1-2; TRBD1 is a possible D gene (6 bases). Trimming left V 2 bases short and J 5 bases short, with 12 bases between. The germline gives CDR1 SNHLY, CDR2 FYNNEI. The CDR3 extends over 14 amino acids. The CDR3 DNA is TGTGCCAGCAGTGAAAGGTGGACAGCTTATGGCTACACCTTC. Residues: CASSERWTAYGYTF.

This clone was counted only a few times. The gene calls are TRBV18 and TRBJ2-7; no clear D gene. The CDR3 totals 13 residues. The V gene's germline CDR1 is KGHSH and CDR2 LQKENI. Trimming stripped 3 bases from V and 7 bases from J, with 13 bases between. The CDR3 bases are TGTGCCAGCTCACCTTTCGCTTGGACGGAGCAGTACTTC. Translation gives CASSPFAWTEQYF.

The chain employs TRBV6-5 and TRBJ1-3, with D possibly TRBD1 on 6 matching bases. The germline V gene encodes CDR1 MNHEY and CDR2 SVGAGI. CDR3 length: 15 amino acids. V lost 7 bases, J lost 4 bases, and 17 bases lay in between. CDR3: CASTPWGAAGNTIYF. As DNA, the CDR3 is TGTGCCAGCACGCCGTGGGGGGCCGCCGGAAACACCATATATTTT.

The chain carries TRBV10-2 and TRBJ2-7; 9 nucleotides align to TRBD1. Looked up from germline, CDR1 is WSHSY and CDR2 is SAAADI. V lost 4 bases to trimming and J lost 4 bases; unmatched junction nucleotides: 5. The CDR3 is 14 amino acids. The CDR3 loop is CASSVSGQGYEQYF. CDR3 nucleotide sequence: TGCGCCAGCAGTGTATCGGGACAGGGATACGAGCAGTACTTC.

The CDR3 protein is CASSLLGDVRGWQYF. The CDR3, as DNA: TGTGCCAGCAGCTTATTGGGCGACGTGCGGGGATGGCAGTACTTC. This chain links TRBV11-2 with TRBJ2-7; weak D call: TRBD2 (6 bases). Trimming took 2 bases from V and 9 from J, leaving 20 bases between them. This CDR3 has 15 amino acids. CDR1 and CDR2 from the germline V gene are SGHAT and FQNNGV.

In its sample, this clone was seen a few times. The chain couples TRBV15 to TRBJ2-1; TRBD1 agrees at 7 bases. This CDR3 has 15 residues. Per germline, CDR1 LNHNV and CDR2 YYDKDF (reference sequence). J gave up 6 bases and V 4 bases, and 9 bases lay outside the gene matches. The CDR3 nucleotides are TGTGCCACCAGCACCCAGGGGGATGGGTCCAATGAGCAGTTCTTC. Encoded protein: CATSTQGDGSNEQFF.

This clone occurred once. The rearrangement joins TRBV25-1 to TRBJ2-1, with 8 bases aligning to TRBD2. CDR1 and CDR2 (germline): MGHDK, SYGVNS. The CDR3 is 14 amino acids. J gave up 3 bases and V 11 bases, and 9 bases lay outside the gene matches. The CDR3 nucleotides read TGTGCCTCACTAAAGAGCGGGAGCTACAATGAGCAGTTCTTC. This encodes CASLKSGSYNEQFF.

The chain links TRBV5-5 to TRBJ2-7; D gene ambiguous. There are 13 residues in the CDR3. CDR1 and CDR2 (germline): SGHKS, YYEKEE (reference sequence). V lost 4 bases and J lost 3, with 11 bases in between. This CDR3 is CASSPLRSYEQYF. As DNA, the CDR3 is TGTGCCAGCAGCCCCCTACGTAGCTACGAGCAGTACTTC.

The CDR3 spells CASSTTGSLDTQYF. The CDR3 DNA reads as TGTGCCAGCAGCACGACAGGCTCACTCGATACGCAGTATTTT. The V call is TRBV7-3, the J call TRBJ2-3, with D maybe TRBD1 (6 bases). V shed 5 bases and J shed 6 bases, with 15 bases lying between them. The CDR3 runs to 14 residues. Germline V gives CDR1 SGHTA, CDR2 FQGTGA.

The chain is built from TRBV10-3 and TRBJ2-5; 10 bases align to TRBD2. The J call may be wrong; the DNA end is better matched by TRBJ2-7. The germline gives CDR1 ENHRY, CDR2 SYGVKD. The CDR3 has 16 residues. The CDR3 here is CATSRGSGGNFYEQYF. The CDR3 DNA reads as TGTGCCACCTCGCGGGGTAGCGGGGGGAACTTCTACGAGCAGTACTTC.

The gene calls are TRBV7-2 and TRBJ1-1; D gene uncertain. V was shortened by 1 base and J by 1 base, with 7 bases between the two germline ends. The CDR3 contains 14 residues. Germline CDR1 is SGHTA and CDR2 is FQGNSA. CDR3 nucleotide sequence: TGTGCCAGCAGCTTAGAACCCGGGAACACTGAAGCTTTCTTT. Translated: CASSLEPGNTEAFF.

A note on this clone: The limits of the CDR3 on the DNA are not certain, so only TCRdb's listed CDR3 is given. CDR3 region: CASSKVWGQGINQPQHF. This chain uses TRBV21-1 with TRBJ1-5; the D call in the table, TRBD1, was not verified against the DNA. TRBV21-1 is an annotated pseudogene. The CDR3 adds up to 17 amino acids, both ends counted.

The chain carries TRBV10-3 and TRBJ2-7; 11 nucleotides line up with TRBD2. The V segment lost 6 bases and the J segment 5 bases; nucleotides outside the gene matches: 6. This CDR3 spans 14 amino acids. In germline, CDR1 is ENHRY, CDR2 SYGVKD. The CDR3 coding sequence is TGTGCCATCAGCGGGACTAGCGGTTGGGACGAGCAGTACTTC. Translated, it gives CAISGTSGWDEQYF.

This sequence joins TRBV4-3 and TRBJ2-7, with D uncertain. Trimming took off 4 bases at V and 0 bases at J, with 10 bases between the two ends. Germline lookup yields CDR1 LGHNA and CDR2 YSLEER. CDR3 size: 14 residues. The CDR3 nucleotides are TGCGCCAGCAGCCCAGAACGCTACTCCTACGAGCAGTACTTC. The encoded protein is CASSPERYSYEQYF.

The chain joins TRBV7-6 to TRBJ1-5; 9 bases match TRBD1. There are 16 residues in the CDR3. The trim removed 1 base at V and 3 bases at J, leaving 4 bases unmatched. The germline CDR1 and CDR2 sequences are SGHVS and FNYEAQ. The CDR3 DNA sequence: TGTGCCAGCAGCTTAGGGACAGGGGCTGACAATCAGCCCCAGCATTTT. Translating gives CASSLGTGADNQPQHF.

The chain employs TRBV30 and TRBJ1-4; D remains unclear. Germline-derived CDR1 and CDR2 are GTSNPN and SVGIG (reference sequence). V was cut by 5 bases and J by 10 bases, with 17 bases left in between. The CDR3 has 13 amino acids. The CDR3 DNA is TGTGCCTGGGGGAGGGAGGACCGCGCAAAACTGTTTTTT. Amino acids: CAWGREDRAKLFF.

The V gene is TRBV5-1, the J gene TRBJ2-2, with D perhaps given as TRBD1 or TRBD2 (5 bases each). This CDR3 contains 15 residues. Germline-derived CDR1 and CDR2 are SGHRS and YFSETQ. The V gene lost 4 bases and the J gene lost 5 bases, with 15 bases spanning the gap. DNA of the CDR3: TGCGCCAGCAGCGGGGGACCGGGTAGTACCGGGGAGCTGTTTTTT. Amino acid sequence: CASSGGPGSTGELFF. The full variable domain, completed using reference TRBV5-1 and TRBJ2-2, is KAGVTQTPRYLIKTRGQQVTLSCSPISGHRSVSWYQQTPGQGLQFLFEYFSETQRNKGNFPGRFSGRQFSNSRSEMNVSTLELGDSALYLCASSGGPGSTGELFFGEGSRLTVL.

This clone was seen only once. The rearrangement links TRBV19 to TRBJ2-5, with TRBD2 matching 7 bases. The germline V gene encodes CDR1 LNHDA and CDR2 SQIVND (reference sequence). This CDR3 comprises 14 residues. V lost 1 base and J lost 3; bases outside the gene matches: 2. The CDR3 DNA sequence: TGTGCCAGTAGTATAGGGCTAGCGGAAGAGACCCAGTACTTC. As protein: CASSIGLAEETQYF.

This sequence joins TRBV6-6 and TRBJ2-7, with TRBD1 matching 8 bases. Losses at the gene ends were 6 bases for V and 5 bases for J; bases not matched to a gene: 12. Looked up from germline, CDR1 is MNHNY and CDR2 is SVGAGI (reference sequence). The CDR3 covers 15 residues. The CDR3 loop reads CASSSTRDRTNEQYF. The CDR3 coding sequence is TGTGCCAGCAGCTCAACTCGGGACAGGACCAACGAGCAGTACTTC.

The chain recombines TRBV6-1 with TRBJ2-3; TRBD1 might be the D (6 bases). Trimming removed 1 base from V and 1 base from J, with 18 bases in between. This CDR3 is built from 18 residues. CDR1 and CDR2 (germline): MNHNS, SASEGT. The CDR3 nucleotides read TGTGCCAGCAGTGAAGGGTTGTGGGCAGGGGCCCGCACAGATACGCAGTATTTT. Its translation: CASSEGLWAGARTDTQYF.

The chain has TRBV6-5 and TRBJ1-1; D is possibly TRBD1 (5 bases). This CDR3 has 15 residues. Trimming took off 0 bases at V and 7 bases at J, with 15 bases between the two ends. Per germline, CDR1 MNHEY and CDR2 SVGAGI. The DNA of the CDR3 is TGTGCCAGCAGTTACTCCAGGGACGTGTGGGATGAAGCTTTCTTT. Its protein product is CASSYSRDVWDEAFF.

The chain couples TRBV6-1 to TRBJ2-4; D might be TRBD1 (6 bases). Germline CDR1 reads MNHNS; CDR2 reads SASEGT. Trimming shortened V by 2 bases and J by 5 bases, and 13 bases separated the two germline ends. The CDR3 totals 15 residues. CDR3 sequence: CASSELGRGENIQYF. The CDR3 DNA follows: TGTGCCAGCAGTGAACTCGGCAGGGGCGAAAACATTCAGTACTTC.

The CDR3 coding sequence is TGTGCCAGCAGCAAGAGCTCCTACAATGAGCAGTTCTTC. Translating gives CASSKSSYNEQFF. This sequence joins TRBV11-3 and TRBJ2-1; D call uncertain. The CDR3 spans 13 residues. CDR1 is SGHNT and CDR2 is YENEEA in the germline V gene. Trimming cost V 5 bases and J 0 bases, with 5 bases left between them.

This clone was seen more than once but under ten times. The V gene is TRBV19, the J gene TRBJ1-1, with TRBD1 as a possible D gene (6 bases). The germline gives CDR1 LNHDA, CDR2 SQIVND (reference sequence). The CDR3 has 13 residues. V lost 5 bases and J lost 5, with 12 bases in between. In DNA, the CDR3 is TGTGCCAGTAGTCAGGGGTGGGGTACTGAAGCTTTCTTT. This codes for CASSQGWGTEAFF. The full variable domain, with the rest looked up from reference TRBV19 and TRBJ1-1, is DGGITQSPKYLFRKEGQNVTLSCEQNLNHDAMYWYRQDPGQGLRLIYYSQIVNDFQKGDIAEGYSVSREKKESFPLTVTSAQKNPTAFYLCASSQGWGTEAFFGQGTRLTVV.

The chain is built from TRBV5-1 and TRBJ2-1; 14 bases fit TRBD2. CDR1 and CDR2 from the germline V gene are SGHRS and YFSETQ. CDR3 size: 19 residues. Unmatched junction bases numbered 8, after V lost 2 bases and J lost 1 base. The CDR3 loop reads CASSLVGTSGSRSYNEQFF. The CDR3 DNA reads as TGCGCCAGCAGCTTAGTAGGGACTAGCGGGAGTCGGTCCTACAATGAGCAGTTCTTC. Together with reference TRBV5-1 and TRBJ2-1, the CDR3 gives the full variable domain: KAGVTQTPRYLIKTRGQQVTLSCSPISGHRSVSWYQQTPGQGLQFLFEYFSETQRNKGNFPGRFSGRQFSNSRSEMNVSTLELGDSALYLCASSLVGTSGSRSYNEQFFGPGTRLTVL.

The V gene is TRBV11-1, the J gene TRBJ2-2; 7 bases are a match to TRBD2. The germline CDR1 and CDR2 sequences are SGHAT and FQDESV (reference sequence). The CDR3 sequence is 15 residues long. Unmatched junction bases numbered 10, after V lost 5 bases and J lost 7 bases. The DNA of the CDR3 is TGTGCCAGCAGCAGGCGGCGGGGGAAGGTCGGGGAGCTGTTTTTT. It is translated as CASSRRRGKVGELFF.

The rearrangement uses TRBV5-4 and TRBJ2-7, with TRBD2 matching 11 bases. The CDR3 sequence is 15 residues long. V gave up 1 base and J gave up 6 bases; unmatched junction bases: 6. CDR1 and CDR2 (germline): SGHNT, YYREEE (reference sequence). The CDR3 nucleotides are TGTGCCAGCAGCTTGAAAACTAGCGGGAGCGGCGAGCAGTACTTC. Amino acids: CASSLKTSGSGEQYF.

This clone was detected once. This chain links TRBV7-9 with TRBJ1-3; D call uncertain. This CDR3 has 14 residues. V gave up 3 bases and J gave up 0 bases, with 6 bases separating them. The germline CDR1 and CDR2 sequences are SEHNR and FQNEAQ (reference sequence). CDR3 sequence: CASSLVGSGNTIYF. DNA of the CDR3: TGTGCCAGCAGCTTGGTAGGCTCTGGAAACACCATATATTTT.